This T cell receptor beta chain was retrieved from a study of shared clonotypes between healthy human individuals. Overall study findings and caveats: The small donor group covered limited genetic and exposure diversity. Sampling used blood alone; tissue repertoires probably differ.

TCRdb's copy holds only in-frame clones and misses some; the assay was immunoSEQ multiplex PCR. The sample has about 1.5 million clones, roughly 98% seen once; the top ten hold roughly 0.42%. About this clone itself: Antigen specificity is unknown.

The CDR3 consists of 13 residues. V lost 3 bases, J lost 12 bases, and 15 bases lay in between. In germline, CDR1 is LGHNA, CDR2 YSLEER. The sequence came from a man aged 30 to 45 in good health. Sequenced: naive CD4+ T cells sorted from blood. Specified subset: CD45RA+ positively selected. This rearrangement joins TRBV4-3 to TRBJ2-1; TRBD2 is a possible D gene (7 bases). The CDR3 DNA follows: TGCGCCAGCAGCCAGAGGGGGGGAGAAAGGCAGTTCTTC. Its translation is CASSQRGGERQFF.